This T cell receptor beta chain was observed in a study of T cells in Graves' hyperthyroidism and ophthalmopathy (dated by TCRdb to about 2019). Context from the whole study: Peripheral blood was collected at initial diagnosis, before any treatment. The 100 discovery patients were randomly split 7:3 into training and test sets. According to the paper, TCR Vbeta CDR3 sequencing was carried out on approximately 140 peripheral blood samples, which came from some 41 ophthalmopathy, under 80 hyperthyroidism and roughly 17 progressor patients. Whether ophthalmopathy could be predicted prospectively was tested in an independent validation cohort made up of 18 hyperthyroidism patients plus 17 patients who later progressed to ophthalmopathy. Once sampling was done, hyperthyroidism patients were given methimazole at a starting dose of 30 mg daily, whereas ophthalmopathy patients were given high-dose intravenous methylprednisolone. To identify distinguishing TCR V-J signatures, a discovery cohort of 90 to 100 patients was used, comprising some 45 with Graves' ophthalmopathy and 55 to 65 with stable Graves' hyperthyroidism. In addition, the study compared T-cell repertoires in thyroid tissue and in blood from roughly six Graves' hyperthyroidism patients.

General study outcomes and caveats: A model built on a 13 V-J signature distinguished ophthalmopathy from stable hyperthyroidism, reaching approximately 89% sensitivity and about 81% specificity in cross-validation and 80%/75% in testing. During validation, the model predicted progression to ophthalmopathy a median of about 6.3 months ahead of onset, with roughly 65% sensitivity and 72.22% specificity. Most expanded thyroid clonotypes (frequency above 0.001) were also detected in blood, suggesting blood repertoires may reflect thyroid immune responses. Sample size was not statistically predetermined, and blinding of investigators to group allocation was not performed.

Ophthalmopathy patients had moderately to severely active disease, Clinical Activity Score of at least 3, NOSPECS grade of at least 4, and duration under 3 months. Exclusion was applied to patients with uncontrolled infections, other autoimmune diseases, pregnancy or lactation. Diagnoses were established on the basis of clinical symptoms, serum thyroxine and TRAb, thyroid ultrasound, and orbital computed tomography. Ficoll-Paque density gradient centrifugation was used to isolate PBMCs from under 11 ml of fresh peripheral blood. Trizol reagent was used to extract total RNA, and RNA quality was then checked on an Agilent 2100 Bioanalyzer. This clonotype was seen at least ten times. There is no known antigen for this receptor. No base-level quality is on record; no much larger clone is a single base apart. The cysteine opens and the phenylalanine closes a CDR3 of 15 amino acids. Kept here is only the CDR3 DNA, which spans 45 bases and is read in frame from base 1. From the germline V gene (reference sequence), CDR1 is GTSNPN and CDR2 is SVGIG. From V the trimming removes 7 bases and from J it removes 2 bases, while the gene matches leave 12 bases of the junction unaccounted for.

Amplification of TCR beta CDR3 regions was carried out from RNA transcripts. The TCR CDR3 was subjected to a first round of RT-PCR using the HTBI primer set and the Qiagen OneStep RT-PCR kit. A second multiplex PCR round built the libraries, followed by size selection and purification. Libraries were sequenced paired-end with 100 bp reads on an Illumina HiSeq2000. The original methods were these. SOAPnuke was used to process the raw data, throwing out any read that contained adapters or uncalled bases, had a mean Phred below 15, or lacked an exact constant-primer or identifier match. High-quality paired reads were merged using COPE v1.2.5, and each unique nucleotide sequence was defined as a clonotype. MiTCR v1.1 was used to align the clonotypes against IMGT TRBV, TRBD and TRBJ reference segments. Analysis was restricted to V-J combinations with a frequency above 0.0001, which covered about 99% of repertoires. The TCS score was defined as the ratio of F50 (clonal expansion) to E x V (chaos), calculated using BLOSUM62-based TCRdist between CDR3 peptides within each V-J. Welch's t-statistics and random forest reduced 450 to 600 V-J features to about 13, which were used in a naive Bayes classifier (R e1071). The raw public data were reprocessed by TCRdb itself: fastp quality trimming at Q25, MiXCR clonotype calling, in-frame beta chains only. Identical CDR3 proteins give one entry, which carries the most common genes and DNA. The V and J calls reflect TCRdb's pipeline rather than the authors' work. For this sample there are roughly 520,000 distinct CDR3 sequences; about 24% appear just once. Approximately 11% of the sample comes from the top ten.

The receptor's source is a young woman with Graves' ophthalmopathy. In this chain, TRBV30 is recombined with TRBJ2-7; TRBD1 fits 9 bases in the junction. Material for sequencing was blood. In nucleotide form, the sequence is TGTGCCTCGTCACGCCCGGGACAGGGACCCTACGAGCAGTACTTC. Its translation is CASSRPGQGPYEQYF.